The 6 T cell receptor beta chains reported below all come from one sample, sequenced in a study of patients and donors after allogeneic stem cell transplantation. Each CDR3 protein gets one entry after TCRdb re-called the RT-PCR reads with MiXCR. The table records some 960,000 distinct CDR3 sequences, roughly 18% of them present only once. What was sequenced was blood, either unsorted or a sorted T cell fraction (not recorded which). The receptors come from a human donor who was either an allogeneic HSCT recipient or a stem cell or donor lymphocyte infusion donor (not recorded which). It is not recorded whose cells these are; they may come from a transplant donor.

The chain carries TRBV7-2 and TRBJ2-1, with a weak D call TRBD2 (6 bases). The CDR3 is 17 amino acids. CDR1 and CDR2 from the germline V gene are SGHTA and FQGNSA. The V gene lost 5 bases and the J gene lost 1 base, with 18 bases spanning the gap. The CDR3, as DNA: TGTGCCAGCAGCACCCTTACGGGACTCCCATCCTACAATGAGCAGTTCTTC. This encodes CASSTLTGLPSYNEQFF.

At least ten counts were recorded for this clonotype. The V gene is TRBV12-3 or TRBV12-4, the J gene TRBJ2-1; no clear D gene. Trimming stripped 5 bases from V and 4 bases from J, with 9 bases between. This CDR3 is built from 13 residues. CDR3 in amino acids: CASSPRRYNEQFF. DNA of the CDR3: TGTGCCAGCAGTCCTAGACGGTACAATGAGCAGTTCTTC.

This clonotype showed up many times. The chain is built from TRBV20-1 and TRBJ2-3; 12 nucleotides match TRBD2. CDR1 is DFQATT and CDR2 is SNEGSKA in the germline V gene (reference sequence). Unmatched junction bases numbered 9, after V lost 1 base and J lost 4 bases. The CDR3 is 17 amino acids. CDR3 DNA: TGCAGTGCTAGAGCTAGCGGGGGGGCTTCGCTCTCAGATACGCAGTATTTT. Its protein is CSARASGGASLSDTQYF.

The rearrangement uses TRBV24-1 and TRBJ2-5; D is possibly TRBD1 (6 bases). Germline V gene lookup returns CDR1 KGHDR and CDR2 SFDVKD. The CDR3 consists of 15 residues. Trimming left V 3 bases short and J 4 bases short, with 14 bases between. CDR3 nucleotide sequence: TGTGCCACCAGTGATCCTACAGGGTGGCGAGAGACCCAGTACTTC. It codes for CATSDPTGWRETQYF.

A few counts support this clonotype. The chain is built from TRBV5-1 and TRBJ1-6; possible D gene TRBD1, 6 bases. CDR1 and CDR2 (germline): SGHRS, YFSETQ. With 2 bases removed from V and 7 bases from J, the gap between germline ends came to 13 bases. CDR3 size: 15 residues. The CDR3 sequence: CASSLDAGENSPLHF. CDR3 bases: TGCGCCAGCAGCTTAGATGCAGGGGAAAATTCACCCCTCCACTTT.

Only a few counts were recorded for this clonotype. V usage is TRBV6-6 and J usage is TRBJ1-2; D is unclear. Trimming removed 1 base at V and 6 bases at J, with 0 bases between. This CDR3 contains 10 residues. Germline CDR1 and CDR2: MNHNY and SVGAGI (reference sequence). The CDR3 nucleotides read TGTGCCAGCAGTTACTATGGCTACACCTTC. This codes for CASSYYGYTF.